The entry below describes one T cell receptor beta chain. Its antigen remains unknown. Other DNA sequences in the sample encode the same CDR3. The CDR3 has 12 residues. Germline CDR1 and CDR2: GTSNPN and SVGIG (reference sequence). Trimming took off 0 bases at V and 5 bases at J, with 7 bases between the two ends. Sequencing templates came from extracted RNA that was reverse transcribed into cDNA. Data came from immunoSEQ multiplex PCR; TCRdb stores just in-frame clones and leaves some out. The sample contains fewer than 200,000 clones, 67% of which appear only once. This sample was included in a study of CD8+ T cells in alopecia areata. Study in general: Tofacitinib administration persisted for 6 to 18 months, succeeded by 6 months off drug.

Collection of lesional scalp punch biopsies and peripheral blood was performed in alopecia areata patients. Findings of the study overall: Elevated clonality characterized lesional scalp relative to normal scalp, particularly in alopecia totalis/universalis. Besides other cells, scalp samples also yield sequences of resident alphabeta T cells from normal skin.

The chain is built from TRBV30 and TRBJ1-1; D not certain. The sample consisted of CD8+ T cells sorted from blood, taken at week 0. This receptor was taken from a human donor with alopecia areata. CDR3 sequence: CAWSVVGTEAFF. The CDR3 DNA sequence: TGTGCCTGGAGTGTGGTTGGAACTGAAGCTTTCTTT. The variable domain in full, completed from reference TRBV30 and TRBJ1-1, reads SQTIHQWPATLVQPVGSPLSLECTVEGTSNPNLYWYRQAAGRGLQLLFYSVGIGQISSEVPQNLSASRPQDRQFILSSKKLLLSDSGFYLCAWSVVGTEAFFGQGTRLTVV.